These 8 T cell receptor beta chains came from one sample sequenced in a study of blood T cell repertoires in COVID-19. Repertoires were generated with immunoSEQ multiplex PCR, while TCRdb's copy carries only in-frame clones and drops some. The profile shows approximately 70,000 clones, around 90% of them singletons. What was sequenced was peripheral blood. The receptors shown here come from a woman aged 55 to 70 with active COVID-19.

The chain recombines TRBV10-3 with TRBJ2-1; 7 positions agree with TRBD2. V dropped 6 bases and J dropped 8; count of bases not matched to a gene: 13. The CDR3 is 15 residues long. Germline assignment: CDR1 ENHRY and CDR2 SYGVKD. CDR3 bases: TGTGCCATCAGCCCCTCTAGCGGATGGGGACATGAGCAGTTCTTC. This encodes CAISPSSGWGHEQFF.

The chain is built from TRBV5-1 and TRBJ1-4, with D perhaps matching TRBD1 (5 bases). Germline V gene sequence: CDR1 SGHRS, CDR2 YFSETQ. V was pared by 4 bases and J by 0 bases, with 10 bases between. The CDR3 has 15 residues. The CDR3 protein is CASSRGGATNEKLFF. CDR3 DNA sequence: TGCGCCAGCAGCCGCGGGGGGGCAACTAATGAAAAACTGTTTTTT.

The chain links TRBV3-1 (or the pseudogene TRBV3-2) to TRBJ1-4; TRBD1 agrees at 9 bases. The CDR3 totals 15 residues. J gave up 7 bases and V 4 bases, and 7 bases lay outside the gene matches. Germline V gene data show CDR1 as LGHDT and CDR2 as YNNKEL (reference sequence). CDR3 protein: CASSLQGALAEKLFF. For the CDR3, the DNA is TGTGCCAGCAGCCTACAGGGGGCCCTGGCTGAAAAACTGTTTTTT.

In nucleotides, the CDR3 is TGTGCCAGTAGTCGCACTTCGGAGGGCACCGGGGAGCTGTTTTTT. The encoded protein is CASSRTSEGTGELFF. V and J are TRBV19 and TRBJ2-2, with D possibly matching TRBD2 (6 bases). This CDR3 has 15 residues. From germline, CDR1 is LNHDA and CDR2 SQIVND (reference sequence). V was pared by 5 bases and J by 4 bases, with 14 bases between.

The rearrangement joins TRBV6-6 to TRBJ1-5; D gene ambiguous. This CDR3 contains 13 residues. V lost 9 bases, J lost 3 bases, and 12 bases lay in between. Germline V gene lookup returns CDR1 MNHNY and CDR2 SVGAGI (reference sequence). CDR3 coding DNA: TGTGCCAGTGACCCGGGGTCCAATCAGCCCCAGCATTTT. Residues: CASDPGSNQPQHF.

This clone was seen a few times. V and J are TRBV5-1 and TRBJ2-5; the match to TRBD1 covers 7 bases. Germline lookup yields CDR1 SGHRS and CDR2 YFSETQ. CDR3 length: 14 amino acids. V dropped 5 bases and J dropped 5; count of bases not matched to a gene: 9. The CDR3 region is CASSFGQVGETQYF. CDR3 in DNA: TGCGCCAGCAGTTTTGGACAGGTTGGGGAGACCCAGTACTTC.

This clone was found a few times. The chain recombines TRBV7-9 with TRBJ1-5; D is possibly TRBD1 (6 bases). Germline CDR1 SEHNR, CDR2 FQNEAQ (reference sequence). V lost 2 bases and J 2 bases, leaving 16 bases between the germline ends. The CDR3 sequence is 17 residues long. In DNA form, the CDR3 reads TGTGCCAGCAGCTTATATGAAAGGGGGAGTCGCAATCAGCCCCAGCATTTT. Protein product: CASSLYERGSRNQPQHF.

The chain recombines TRBV25-1 with TRBJ2-7; 8 bases are shared with TRBD1. V lost 3 bases to trimming and J lost 2 bases; unmatched junction nucleotides: 6. Germline CDR1 is MGHDK and CDR2 is SYGVNS. This CDR3 region has 15 residues. The CDR3 nucleotides are TGTGCCAGCAGTGATCCGGGACAGGTCACCTACGAGCAGTACTTC. It yields the protein CASSDPGQVTYEQYF.